This T cell receptor beta chain was captured in a study of beta chain features in type 1 diabetes. Overall study context: On cell yields, gender and age, patients and healthy donors were similar.

By way of CD45RO/CCR7/CD25/CD127/CD95/CD27, the CD4+ regulatory, stem cell-like memory, central memory and naive cells were sorted. Sorted populations were all over 95% pure. Expressed TCRB transcripts were sequenced, since all the RNA that had been isolated was reverse transcribed. Average reads for naive, central memory and regulatory T cell samples were several million. The repertoire was sequenced with immunoSEQ multiplex PCR; TCRdb's copy has only in-frame clones and lacks some. The sample contains some 290,000 clones, more than 13% of which appear only once. As concerns this clone: Its antigen is not known.

Study outcomes and limitations: Shorter TCRB CDR3s, moderately but significantly so, marked every one of the four CD4+ subsets in Type 1 diabetes patients.

CDR1 and CDR2 (germline): MNHNS, SASEGT. J gave up 3 bases and V 6 bases, and 3 bases lay outside the gene matches. The CDR3 runs 14 residues. Material for sequencing was naive CD4+ T cells from blood. The TCR was taken from a man aged 25 to 40 with type 1 diabetes. The chain links TRBV6-1 to TRBJ2-3; 10 positions match TRBD2. The CDR3 sequence is CASRGLASTDTQYF. The DNA for the CDR3 is TGTGCCAGCAGGGGACTAGCGTCAACAGATACGCAGTATTTT.